The present T cell receptor (beta chain) was sequenced within a study of OX40 agonist ivuxolimab in advanced cancers. The wider study: Ivuxolimab is an agonistic anti-OX40 (CD134) antibody, and patients were treated with it.

Using immunoSEQ multiplex PCR, the repertoire was profiled, and TCRdb retains in-frame clones only, with some absent. The table includes approximately 80,000 clones, more than 85% detected once. Details on this clone: Its antigen is undetermined.

The study, taken as a whole, reports: Expanded clones belonging to CD8+ T cells outnumbered, on average, those of CD4+.

Germline loops: CDR1 MNHEY, CDR2 SVGAGI. The V gene end was trimmed by 3 bases and the J gene end by 3 bases; junction bases not matched to a gene: 10. CDR3 length: 16 residues. People who had autoimmune disease history or systemic immunosuppression were excluded. Researchers took blood at baseline, on cycle 4 day 1, and on cycle 7 day 1. The receptor was derived from an adult with an advanced solid tumor such as melanoma, head and neck, liver or kidney cancer. This sequence joins TRBV6-5 and TRBJ2-7, with 8 bases that match TRBD1. Sequencing used CD4+ or CD8+ T cells sorted from blood, obtained in a trial of the OX40 agonist ivuxolimab. CDR3 sequence: CASSYRGQGALYEQYF. The CDR3 region has the DNA TGTGCCAGCAGTTATCGCGGACAGGGAGCCCTCTACGAGCAGTACTTC.